The 18 T cell receptor beta chains below all came from one sample that was sequenced in a study of metastatic and nonmetastatic thyroid tumors (dated by TCRdb to about 2020). Library preparation used PCR. Sequenced on an Illumina HiSeq 4000. Using fastp at Q25 and MiXCR, TCRdb reprocessed the public reads and kept productive beta chains. Across this sample there are 21,000 or so clones, with approximately 30% seen only once. Approximately 20% of the sample is in the top ten clones. Before undergoing thyroid surgery, none of the patients had been given any kind of treatment. Sequenced input: blood. These TCRs come from a female donor with papillary thyroid cancer or a benign thyroid nodule (not recorded which). Some clones in this sample may be carry-over from other donors' samples.

This clone has a count of ten or more. The chain joins TRBV7-9 to TRBJ2-3; 9 bases agree with TRBD2. V trimming: 8 bases; J trimming: 0 bases; junction bases outside the gene matches: 6. This CDR3 region has 15 residues. From germline, CDR1 is SEHNR and CDR2 FQNEAQ (reference sequence). As DNA, the CDR3 is TGTGCCAGCCGGCGGGGGGGCCGCAGCACAGATACGCAGTATTTT. It translates to CASRRGGRSTDTQYF.

The rearrangement uses TRBV2 and TRBJ2-7; the D gene is possibly TRBD1 (6 bases). The CDR3 runs to 12 residues. Trimming removed 6 bases at V and 6 bases at J, with 12 bases between. Per the germline V gene, CDR1 is SNHLY and CDR2 is FYNNEI. The CDR3 sequence: CASRFLGGEQYF. The CDR3 DNA reads as TGTGCCAGCAGGTTCTTAGGGGGCGAGCAGTACTTC. Using reference TRBV2 and TRBJ2-7 for the parts outside the CDR3, the full variable domain is EPEVTQTPSHQVTQMGQEVILRCVPISNHLYFYWYRQILGQKVEFLVSFYNNEISEKSEIFDDQFSVERPDGSNFTLKIRSTKLEDSAMYFCASRFLGGEQYFGPGTRLTVT.

The chain employs TRBV4-3 and TRBJ2-7; 9 nucleotides line up with TRBD2. Germline CDR1 LGHNA, CDR2 YSLEER. V was clipped by 1 base and J by 0 bases; unmatched bases: 4. The CDR3 sequence is 16 residues long. The CDR3 is CASSQGLAGASYEQYF. CDR3 nucleotides: TGCGCCAGCAGCCAAGGCTTAGCGGGAGCCTCCTACGAGCAGTACTTC.

In this sample, this clone turned up once. This chain links TRBV7-9 with TRBJ2-7; D perhaps matches TRBD1 (5 bases). The CDR3 has 11 residues. Germline assignment: CDR1 SEHNR and CDR2 FQNEAQ (reference sequence). CDR3 coding DNA: TGTTACAGCACCCAGGGATACGAGCAGTACTTC. This translates into CYSTQGYEQYF.

In this sample, this clone turned up many times. The V and J genes are TRBV19 and TRBJ2-2; TRBD1 agrees at 10 bases. CDR3 size: 16 residues. J lost 2 bases, V lost 9 bases, and 9 bases had no gene match. Germline CDR1 and CDR2: LNHDA and SQIVND (reference sequence). CDR3: CASQWGTGDNTGELFF. The CDR3 DNA sequence: TGTGCCAGCCAATGGGGGACAGGGGACAACACCGGGGAGCTGTTTTTT.

This clone has ten or more counts. The chain carries TRBV5-6 and TRBJ1-2, with D possibly matching TRBD1 (5 bases). V lost 2 bases, J lost 9 bases, and 11 bases lay in between. The CDR3 is made up of 12 amino acids. Germline loops: CDR1 SGHDT, CDR2 YYEEEE. The CDR3 bases are TGTGCCAGCAGCTTCGCGCAGGGTAGCTACACCTTC. It codes for CASSFAQGSYTF.

This clone is medium-sized (0.01 to 0.1%) in the sample. V usage is TRBV7-8 and J usage is TRBJ1-4; TRBD1 matches at 9 bases. Germline values: CDR1 SGHVS, CDR2 FQNEAQ. This CDR3 has 16 residues. Trimming took 2 bases from V and 7 from J; bases not matched to a gene: 8. The CDR3 protein is CASSLRSGQGTEKLFF. DNA for the CDR3: TGTGCCAGCAGCTTAAGGTCGGGACAGGGCACTGAAAAACTGTTTTTT. The full variable domain, completed using reference TRBV7-8 and TRBJ1-4, is GAGVSQSPRYKVAKRGQDVALRCDPISGHVSLFWYQQALGQGPEFLTYFQNEAQLDKSGLPSDRFFAERPEGSVSTLKIQRTQQEDSAVYLCASSLRSGQGTEKLFFGSGTQLSVL.

In this sample, this clone turned up many times. The rearrangement joins TRBV6-1 to TRBJ1-2; 9 nucleotides match TRBD1. The CDR3 runs 15 residues. From germline, CDR1 is MNHNS and CDR2 SASEGT. The V gene end was trimmed by 3 bases and the J gene end by 9 bases; junction bases not matched to a gene: 11. CDR3 region: CASSDRDRAIVSYTF. In DNA form, the CDR3 reads TGTGCCAGCAGTGATAGGGACAGGGCTATTGTAAGCTACACCTTC.

This clone was found many times. J is TRBJ2-5 and V is TRBV20-1; D is unclear. V gave up 0 bases and J gave up 1 base, with 9 bases separating them. This CDR3 contains 14 residues. The germline V gene has CDR1 DFQATT and CDR2 SNEGSKA (reference sequence). The CDR3 region has the DNA TGCAGTGCTAGAGATGAAAGGGTCCAAGAGACCCAGTACTTC. This gives the protein CSARDERVQETQYF.

This clone was counted between two and nine times. The rearrangement joins TRBV27 to TRBJ1-6; 8 nucleotides agree with TRBD1. The germline V gene has CDR1 MNHEY and CDR2 SMNVEV (reference sequence). After removal of 8 bases from V and 10 bases from J, the junction contained 10 bases not matched to a gene. CDR3 length: 14 amino acids. The CDR3 DNA reads as TGTGCCAGCGCACCTGACAGGGGTGGATCACCCCTCCACTTT. Its protein is CASAPDRGGSPLHF.

At least ten counts were recorded for this clone. The J gene is TRBJ1-4, the V gene TRBV27; the D gene is possibly TRBD1 (6 bases). Germline V CDR1 and CDR2: MNHEY, SMNVEV (reference sequence). The V end was cut by 3 bases, the J end by 2 bases, with 10 bases between. This CDR3 region has 15 residues. The CDR3 sequence: CASSFRGYTNEKLFF. Here the CDR3 DNA reads TGTGCCAGCAGTTTTAGGGGGTACACTAATGAAAAACTGTTTTTT.

In its sample, this clone was seen many times. The V and J genes are TRBV20-1 and TRBJ2-1; 10 nucleotides line up with TRBD1. In germline, CDR1 is DFQATT, CDR2 SNEGSKA (reference sequence). V gave up 6 bases and J gave up 7 bases; unmatched junction bases: 6. This CDR3 contains 13 residues. Here the CDR3 reads CSAWDRGKNEQFF. The CDR3 region has the DNA TGCAGTGCCTGGGACAGGGGTAAGAATGAGCAGTTCTTC.

In the case of this clone: Without the conserved terminal phenylalanine or tryptophan, this CDR3 likely stems from a read error. This rearrangement joins TRBV11-2 to TRBJ2-1, with D perhaps matching TRBD2 (5 bases). CDR1 SGHAT and CDR2 FQNNGV come from the germline V gene. Trimming pared 4 bases from V and 8 bases from J, leaving 12 bases between. This CDR3 is built from 13 residues. This chain's CDR3 is CASSSGPGYEQFY. In DNA, the CDR3 is TGTGCCAGCAGCTCTGGACCGGGGTATGAGCAGTTCTAC.

Details on this clone: It may be a read error: a sequence one base away is much more abundant. Within the sample, other DNA sequences also encode this same CDR3. The gene calls are TRBV3-1 and TRBJ2-3; D call uncertain. The V end was cut by 1 base, the J end by 6 bases, with 5 bases between. This CDR3 region has 12 residues. Germline V CDR1 and CDR2: LGHDT, YNNKEL (reference sequence). DNA for the CDR3: TGTGCCAGCAGCCAAGTGGCCGATACGCAGTATTTT. Translated, it gives CASSQVADTQYF.

This clone was picked up many times. The V gene is TRBV11-2, the J gene TRBJ2-4; 7 bases are shared with TRBD1. The CDR3 length is 16 residues. V was clipped by 3 bases and J by 0 bases; unmatched bases: 5. The V gene's germline CDR1 is SGHAT and CDR2 FQNNGV. The CDR3 DNA is TGTGCCAGCAGCTTCCGACAGGGAATAGCCAAAAACATTCAGTACTTC. Its protein is CASSFRQGIAKNIQYF.

The chain uses TRBV20-1 and TRBJ1-2; no reliable D call. CDR3 size: 14 residues. Germline V gene data show CDR1 as DFQATT and CDR2 as SNEGSKA (reference sequence). V lost 0 bases and J lost 6, with 14 bases in between. This CDR3 reads CSAREGTDIDGYTF. DNA for the CDR3: TGCAGTGCTAGAGAGGGTACAGATATAGATGGCTACACCTTC.

There are many counts of this clone. The chain carries TRBV6-1 and TRBJ2-7, with TRBD1 matching over 10 bases. J gave up 3 bases and V 4 bases, and 6 bases lay outside the gene matches. The germline V gene encodes CDR1 MNHNS and CDR2 SASEGT. This CDR3 has 15 amino acids. CDR3 residues: CASSVVGQGNYEQYF. In DNA form, the CDR3 reads TGTGCCAGCAGTGTAGTGGGACAGGGGAACTACGAGCAGTACTTC.

At least ten counts were recorded for this clone. A single base separates this from a much larger clone, so it may be a read error. Other DNA sequences in this specimen translate into the identical CDR3. The chain uses TRBV20-1 and TRBJ1-4; TRBD1 might be the D (5 bases). The length of the CDR3 is 15 residues. Germline V lookup: CDR1 DFQATT, CDR2 SNEGSKA (reference sequence). This chain's CDR3 is CSARPFAGVNEKLFF. The CDR3 coding sequence is TGCAGCGCTAGACCGTTCGCGGGGGTTAATGAAAAACTGTTTTTT.